These 24 T cell receptor beta chains came from one sample sequenced in a study of patients and donors after allogeneic stem cell transplantation. In TCRdb, the RT-PCR reads were re-called with MiXCR into one record per CDR3 protein. The sample includes roughly 940,000 distinct CDR3 sequences, around 17% of them seen just once. The sequenced sample consisted of blood, either unsorted or a sorted T cell fraction (not recorded which). These receptors originate from a human donor who was either an allogeneic HSCT recipient or a stem cell or donor lymphocyte infusion donor (not recorded which). It is not recorded whose cells these are; they may come from a transplant donor.

There are a few counts of this clonotype. This chain connects TRBV10-3 to TRBJ2-7, with TRBD1 matching over 10 bases. The CDR3 spans 16 residues. Germline values: CDR1 ENHRY, CDR2 SYGVKD. Trimming took 3 bases from V and 5 from J; bases not matched to a gene: 10. DNA of the CDR3: TGTGCCATCAGTGACACGGCGGGACAGGGGAGCCACGAGCAGTACTTC. Its protein is CAISDTAGQGSHEQYF.

The chain joins TRBV11-2 to TRBJ2-5; 14 positions agree with TRBD2. Germline V CDR1 and CDR2: SGHAT, FQNNGV. The CDR3 spans 14 residues. J lost 13 bases, V lost 5 bases, and 9 bases had no gene match. The CDR3 DNA follows: TGTGCCAGCAGCGCCGGGACTAGCGGGAGTGGAAGGTACTTC. Its protein is CASSAGTSGSGRYF. The full variable domain, rest sourced from reference TRBV11-2 and TRBJ2-5, is EAGVAQSPRYKIIEKRQSVAFWCNPISGHATLYWYQQILGQGPKLLIQFQNNGVVDDSQLPKDRFSAERLKGVDSTLKIQPAKLEDSAVYLCASSAGTSGSGRYFGPGTRLLVL.

This clonotype was seen a handful of times. The chain recombines TRBV10-3 with TRBJ2-1; D is possibly TRBD1 (6 bases). The CDR3 contains 15 residues. Germline V gene sequence: CDR1 ENHRY, CDR2 SYGVKD. V was trimmed by 8 bases and J by 0 bases, leaving 14 bases between them. CDR3 loop: CAIRPGQSSYNEQFF. CDR3 in DNA: TGTGCCATCCGTCCGGGACAAAGCTCCTACAATGAGCAGTTCTTC.

The genes are TRBV12-3 or TRBV12-4 and TRBJ2-7; maybe TRBD2 (5 bases). V shed 4 bases and J shed 0 bases, with 13 bases lying between them. The CDR3 covers 15 residues. The CDR3 here is CASSWAGSRSYEQYF. The CDR3 DNA sequence: TGTGCCAGCAGTTGGGCGGGCTCCCGCTCCTACGAGCAGTACTTC.

J is TRBJ1-2 and V is TRBV4-2; TRBD1 agrees at 7 bases. This CDR3 is 15 amino acids long. V shed 3 bases and J 6 bases; nucleotides not matched to a gene: 10. From germline, CDR1 is LGHNA and CDR2 YNFKEQ. The CDR3 loop is CASSQDDRAFNGYTF. CDR3 nucleotide sequence: TGTGCCAGCAGCCAGGATGACAGGGCCTTCAATGGCTACACCTTC.

A few counts support this clonotype. The rearrangement links TRBV4-1 to TRBJ2-7; no definite D call. CDR1 is MGHRA and CDR2 is YSYEKL in the germline V gene. The CDR3 totals 14 residues. Trimming left V 4 bases short and J 4 bases short, with 14 bases between. The CDR3 loop reads CASSPGPTLYEQYF. The CDR3 DNA sequence: TGCGCCAGCAGCCCCGGTCCCACCCTATACGAGCAGTACTTC.

The table lists this clonotype with a few counts. The chain has TRBV9 and TRBJ1-2; TRBD1 aligns across 7 bases. The CDR3 is 14 amino acids. V was pared by 4 bases and J by 5 bases, with 8 bases of the junction left unmatched. Germline assignment: CDR1 SGDLS and CDR2 YYNGEE. The CDR3 DNA sequence: TGTGCCAGCAGCATCGACAGGGAGGGGTATGGCTACACCTTC. It translates to CASSIDREGYGYTF.

This chain connects TRBV10-3 to TRBJ1-5, with D hard to call. CDR1 and CDR2 from the germline V gene are ENHRY and SYGVKD. The CDR3 is 13 amino acids. V shed 2 bases and J shed 2 bases, with 4 bases lying between them. CDR3: CAISEMGNQPQHF. Written as DNA, the CDR3 is TGTGCCATCAGTGAGATGGGCAATCAGCCCCAGCATTTT.

The chain joins TRBV7-9 to TRBJ2-7, with 8 bases lining up with TRBD1. V shed 3 bases and J 3 bases; nucleotides not matched to a gene: 4. There are 14 residues in the CDR3. Germline V gene lookup returns CDR1 SEHNR and CDR2 FQNEAQ (reference sequence). Here the CDR3 reads CASSFGRGHYEQYF. The CDR3 DNA is TGTGCCAGCAGCTTCGGCAGGGGGCACTACGAGCAGTACTTC.

The V call is TRBV27, the J call TRBJ1-1; a possible D gene is TRBD1 (5 bases). Trimming removed 3 bases from V and 7 bases from J, with 12 bases in between. This CDR3 region has 13 residues. Germline V lookup: CDR1 MNHEY, CDR2 SMNVEV (reference sequence). This CDR3 is CASSLMGRREAFF. CDR3 DNA: TGTGCCAGCAGTTTGATGGGGCGGCGTGAAGCTTTCTTT.

This clonotype occurred once. The chain employs TRBV4-3 and TRBJ2-3, with D unresolved. The CDR3 has 16 residues. Trimming pared 0 bases from V and 3 bases from J, leaving 13 bases between. The germline gives CDR1 LGHNA, CDR2 YSLEER. CDR3 nucleotide sequence: TGCGCCAGCAGCCAAGAATTGGCCCTCCAGACAGATACGCAGTATTTT. This encodes CASSQELALQTDTQYF.

This clonotype came up many times. V is TRBV6-5 and J is TRBJ1-1, with 10 bases aligning to TRBD1. CDR1 and CDR2 (germline): MNHEY, SVGAGI. This CDR3 spans 13 amino acids. The ends lost 0 bases at V and 8 bases at J; junction bases unmatched: 0. CDR3 nucleotides: TGTGCCAGCAGTTACTCGGACAGGGGGGAAGCTTTCTTT. Translation: CASSYSDRGEAFF.

The V gene is TRBV20-1, the J gene TRBJ2-7; D assignment may be TRBD1 or TRBD2 (6 bases each). The CDR3 loop spans 15 amino acids. The germline V gene has CDR1 DFQATT and CDR2 SNEGSKA (reference sequence). The ends were cut back, 4 bases at V and 6 bases at J, with 22 bases in the middle. The CDR3 coding sequence is TGCAGTGCTATCCACCTAGGAGGGGCACAGGGCGAGCAGTACTTC. Encoded protein: CSAIHLGGAQGEQYF.

This clonotype showed up just a few times. J is TRBJ2-3 and V is TRBV5-6; 7 nucleotides line up with TRBD2. The germline V gene has CDR1 SGHDT and CDR2 YYEEEE. The CDR3 length is 13 residues. Trimming at V came to 3 bases and at J to 4 bases, leaving 2 bases not matched to a gene. The CDR3 DNA follows: TGTGCCAGCAGCTGGAGCGGGGCAGATACGCAGTATTTT. Residues: CASSWSGADTQYF.

This sequence joins TRBV20-1 and TRBJ2-7; the D call may be TRBD1 or TRBD2 (5 bases each). Between the trimmed V and J ends, which lost 6 bases and 5 bases, there was a span of 20 bases. The length of the CDR3 is 14 residues. Germline-derived CDR1 and CDR2 are DFQATT and SNEGSKA (reference sequence). The CDR3 bases are TGCAGTGCGGCCCCGGGGCCTCAGCCCCACGAGCAGTACTTC. Its translation is CSAAPGPQPHEQYF.

In DNA form, the CDR3 reads TGTGCCAGCAGCTTAGCGGGTGCGGGAGCGGATGAGCAGTTCTTC. Amino acids: CASSLAGAGADEQFF. The V gene is TRBV7-3, the J gene TRBJ2-1, with 7 bases lining up with TRBD2. The V gene's germline CDR1 is SGHTA and CDR2 FQGTGA. The CDR3 is 15 residues long. The V segment lost 2 bases and the J segment 8 bases; nucleotides outside the gene matches: 9. The complete variable domain, with remaining parts taken from reference TRBV7-3 and TRBJ2-1, reads GAGVSQTPSNKVTEKGKYVELRCDPISGHTALYWYRQSLGQGPEFLIYFQGTGAADDSGLPNDRFFAVRPEGSVSTLKIQRTERGDSAVYLCASSLAGAGADEQFFGPGTRLTVL.

This sequence joins TRBV12-3 or TRBV12-4 and TRBJ1-4; TRBD1 might be the D (5 bases). CDR3 length: 15 residues. The V end was cut by 6 bases, the J end by 6 bases, with 17 bases between. CDR3 sequence reads: CASSTDRGPDEKLFF. CDR3 sequence (DNA): TGTGCCAGCAGCACTGACCGGGGCCCTGATGAAAAACTGTTTTTT.

This clonotype was observed a handful of times. The chain has TRBV4-3 and TRBJ1-5, with a tentative D call TRBD1 (5 bases). The V gene lost 4 bases and the J gene lost 2 bases, with 21 bases spanning the gap. This CDR3 spans 18 amino acids. Germline-derived CDR1 and CDR2 are LGHNA and YSLEER. The CDR3 reads CASSPGVGGKGRNQPQHF. DNA for the CDR3: TGCGCCAGCAGCCCGGGGGTGGGGGGTAAGGGGCGCAATCAGCCCCAGCATTTT.

This clonotype was detected a few times. V gene TRBV20-1 combines with J gene TRBJ2-5; D is undetermined. Germline lookup yields CDR1 DFQATT and CDR2 SNEGSKA (reference sequence). This CDR3 is built from 13 residues. The ends were cut back, 0 bases at V and 5 bases at J, with 10 bases in the middle. CDR3 region: CSARDIARETQYF. For the CDR3, the DNA is TGCAGTGCTAGAGATATCGCCAGGGAGACCCAGTACTTC.

The chain joins TRBV9 to TRBJ2-7; tentatively, D is TRBD2 (5 bases). The V end lost 7 bases, the J end lost 3 bases, and 8 bases lay between the germline ends. The CDR3 has 11 amino acids. Per germline, CDR1 SGDLS and CDR2 YYNGEE. DNA of the CDR3: TGTGCCAGCGGGAGTGACTACGAGCAGTACTTC. Amino acids: CASGSDYEQYF. The whole variable domain, remainder taken from reference TRBV9 and TRBJ2-7, is DSGVTQTPKHLITATGQRVTLRCSPRSGDLSVYWYQQSLDQGLQFLIQYYNGEERAKGNILERFSAQQFPDLHSELNLSSLELGDSALYFCASGSDYEQYFGPGTRLTVT.

The chain recombines TRBV12-3 or TRBV12-4 with TRBJ1-5; D gene uncertain. This CDR3 has 14 amino acids. The germline V and J ends were trimmed by 4 bases and 5 bases, with 12 bases remaining between them. The CDR3 DNA follows: TGTGCCAGCAGTTCGGACGGAGACTATCAGCCCCAGCATTTT. It encodes CASSSDGDYQPQHF.

The chain carries TRBV5-6 and TRBJ1-2; D ambiguous. CDR3 size: 16 residues. Germline lookup yields CDR1 SGHDT and CDR2 YYEEEE. Trimming removed 6 bases from V and 4 bases from J, with 22 bases in between. This CDR3 is CASTPTFPGLSYGYTF. As DNA, the CDR3 is TGTGCCAGCACCCCTACCTTCCCTGGACTCAGCTATGGCTACACCTTC.

The CDR3, as DNA: TGTGCCAGCAGCGCACAATTTCACCTGAGCTCCTACGAGCAGTACTTC. This gives the protein CASSAQFHLSSYEQYF. The chain recombines TRBV7-2 with TRBJ2-7; the D is unclear. The CDR3 extends over 16 amino acids. From germline, CDR1 is SGHTA and CDR2 FQGNSA. Trimming cost V 5 bases and J 0 bases, with 17 bases left between them.

This clonotype has ten or more counts. V is TRBV10-3 and J is TRBJ1-4; 8 bases fit TRBD1. With 8 bases clipped from V and 5 bases from J, the junction kept 4 bases outside the gene matches. This CDR3 comprises 13 residues. Germline CDR1 and CDR2: ENHRY and SYGVKD. The chain's CDR3 is CAIGGQGNEKLFF. CDR3 nucleotide sequence: TGTGCCATCGGAGGACAGGGAAATGAAAAACTGTTTTTT.